This T cell receptor beta chain was sequenced for a study of graft-versus-host responses after intestinal transplantation. Study summary: Multivisceral, liver-intestinal, or isolated intestinal transplants were received by the recipients. For around three years after anti-thymocyte globulin induction, all recipients took tacrolimus and steroids. The study's findings and limits: Some patients had graft-donor T cell macrochimerism. In their allografts, the ratios of graft-versus-host to host-versus-graft T cell clones were high.

Concerning this clone itself: Its antigen is still unknown.

Only in-frame clones appear in the TCRdb table, and some are missing; sequencing was by immunoSEQ multiplex PCR. Of just over 85,000 clones in the sample, around 92% were seen once. V lost 6 bases, J lost 4 bases, and 5 bases stayed unmatched. Germline V gene sequence: CDR1 SGHTA, CDR2 FQGNSA. This CDR3 is built from 15 residues. V gene TRBV7-2 combines with J gene TRBJ2-1, with 11 bases that match TRBD2. Sequenced here: unstimulated CD8+ T cells sorted from spleen or lymph node cells, sampled before transplant. This receptor was identified in a human donor who was the organ donor for an intestinal transplant. This chain's CDR3 is CASRATSGVYNEQFF. DNA for the CDR3: TGTGCCAGCAGGGCGACTAGCGGGGTGTACAATGAGCAGTTCTTC.